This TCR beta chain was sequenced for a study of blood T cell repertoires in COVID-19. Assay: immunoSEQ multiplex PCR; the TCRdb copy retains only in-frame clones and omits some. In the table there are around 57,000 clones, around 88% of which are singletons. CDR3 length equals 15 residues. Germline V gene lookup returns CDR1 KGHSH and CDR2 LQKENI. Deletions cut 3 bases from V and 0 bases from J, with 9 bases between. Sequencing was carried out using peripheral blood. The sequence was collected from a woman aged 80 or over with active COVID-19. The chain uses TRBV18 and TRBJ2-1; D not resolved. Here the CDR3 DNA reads TGTGCCAGCTCACCCATAATTAGCTCCTACAATGAGCAGTTCTTC. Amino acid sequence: CASSPIISSYNEQFF.